This T cell receptor (beta chain) emerged from a study of molecular identifiers for immune sequencing clone quantification. Overall study results and limits: In naive cells, under 1% of molecules belonged to clones above 20 RNA copies, against over 97% in effector cells.

Naive CD8 T cells, phenotype CD8+CD4-CCR7+CD45RA+, were sorted. Worth noting for this clonotype: Its target is unknown.

Per germline, CDR1 LGHNA and CDR2 YSLEER. The V segment lost 5 bases and the J segment 4 bases; nucleotides outside the gene matches: 16. The CDR3 loop spans 17 amino acids. One entry per CDR3 protein, called by TCRdb with MiXCR from the PCR reads. The data show over 55,000 distinct CDR3 sequences, with under 20% seen just once and 1.4% to 1.5% held by the top ten. The chain recombines TRBV4-3 with TRBJ2-5, with 7 bases that match TRBD2. The sample was naive CD8+ T cells from blood, with Jurkat cell RNA spiked in. Documented subset: FACS-sorted CD8+CD4-CCR7+CD45RA+ naive T cells. This receptor was identified in a human donor in good health. Some libraries in this study had Jurkat cell RNA spiked in. The CDR3 sequence is CASSAEAGMVGGETQYF. For the CDR3, the DNA is TGCGCCAGCAGCGCCGAAGCGGGGATGGTGGGGGGAGAGACCCAGTACTTC.